The text below deals with one TCR beta chain. The target antigen is unknown. There are 13 residues in the CDR3. The V gene's germline CDR1 is SGHKS and CDR2 YYEKEE (reference sequence). The V and J ends lost 0 bases and 6 bases respectively, with 6 bases between them. The data stem from a study of OX40 agonist ivuxolimab in advanced cancers. Findings and caveats of the study: On average, CD8+ T cells showed a greater number of expanded clones than CD4+. Low clonal expansion, among the lowest seen, marked partial responders at 0.1-3.0 mg/kg.

Here immunoSEQ multiplex PCR was the method, and the copy in TCRdb shows in-frame clones only, minus some. The sample lists 35,000 to 45,000 clones, 85% to 90% occurring once. Sequences were derived from CD4+ or CD8+ T cells sorted from blood, sampled in a trial of the OX40 agonist ivuxolimab. This chain uses TRBV5-5 with TRBJ2-2; D unresolved. The receptor's source is an adult with an advanced solid tumor such as melanoma, head and neck, liver or kidney cancer. CDR3 sequence reads: CASSLGVSGELFF. Written as DNA, the CDR3 is TGTGCCAGCAGCTTGGGGGTCTCCGGGGAGCTGTTTTTT.